The present TCR beta chain was sequenced within a study of T cell changes during pregnancy in multiple sclerosis. The ends lost 0 bases at V and 5 bases at J; junction bases unmatched: 6. This CDR3 contains 16 residues. Germline CDR1 reads SEHNR; CDR2 reads FQNEAQ (reference sequence). The protocol was immunoSEQ multiplex PCR, while the TCRdb copy is restricted to in-frame clones and leaves out a portion. The sample consists of more than 90,000 clones, 75% to 95% of them appearing once. This chain joins TRBV7-9 and TRBJ2-5, with TRBD2 matching 10 bases. The sequence came from a female donor with multiple sclerosis, enrolled in a pregnancy study. The source was peripheral blood, collected in the second trimester of pregnancy. The CDR3 reads CASSLAGLASGETQYF. Here the CDR3 DNA reads TGTGCCAGCAGCTTAGCGGGACTAGCGAGTGGGGAGACCCAGTACTTC. Combining the CDR3 with reference TRBV7-9 and TRBJ2-5 gives the whole variable domain DTGVSQNPRHKITKRGQNVTFRCDPISEHNRLYWYRQTLGQGPEFLTYFQNEAQLEKSRLLSDRFSAERPKGSFSTLEIQRTEQGDSAMYLCASSLAGLASGETQYFGPGTRLLVL.